Listed below are T cell receptor beta chains from one sample, sequenced in a study of cytomegalovirus exposure and HLA in healthy donors. The assay was immunoSEQ multiplex PCR, and TCRdb's table has in-frame clones only and misses some. The table has tens of thousands of clones, approximately 90% seen once; the top ten hold 3% to 4%. The sample taken for sequencing was PBMCs. Source of these receptors: a woman between 18 and 29 years old in good health and CMV-seropositive. Both conserved end residues are part of each CDR3. The D gene is left open where the match is weak. The size entry is marked missing in some rows and otherwise reads once, few, many or a size class.

NA	TRBV11-2	TRBJ2-3	NA	TGTGCCAGCAGCTTAGCCGGGTCCTGGAGCACAGATACGCAGTATTTT	CASSLAGSWSTDTQYF
NA	TRBV30	TRBJ2-7	TRBD1	TGTGCCTCGGACGGGGACAGATTCTACGAGCAGTACTTC	CASDGDRFYEQYF
NA	TRBV9	TRBJ2-5	TRBD2	TGTGCCAGCAGCGTAGCCACTAGCGGGGCGGGAGAGACCCAGTACTTC	CASSVATSGAGETQYF
NA	TRBV2	TRBJ2-7	NA	TGTGCCAGCAGTGTCGACAGGTCCGAGCAGTACTTC	CASSVDRSEQYF
NA	TRBV19	TRBJ2-3	TRBD1	TGTGCCAGTAGTCCTAGGGGGACAGGCTACACAGATACGCAGTATTTT	CASSPRGTGYTDTQYF
few	TRBV21-1	TRBJ2-7	NA	TGTGCCAGCAGCAAGCAGCGGGAGACTTACGAGCAGTACTTC	CASSKQRETYEQYF
once	TRBV30	TRBJ2-1	NA	TGTGCCTGGAGTAACTACGTCCAAGCGAATGAGCAGTTCTTC	CAWSNYVQANEQFF
NA	TRBV10-3	TRBJ2-3	TRBD2	TGTGCCTCCCAGCGGGGGGGCCACACAGATACGCAGTATTTT	CASQRGGHTDTQYF
NA	TRBV11-3	TRBJ2-1	TRBD2	TGTGCCAGCAGCAAGACGGGACTAACGGACAATGAGCAGTTCTTC	CASSKTGLTDNEQFF
NA	TRBV5-1	TRBJ1-2	TRBD1	TGCGCCAGCAGCCAGGGGGGTGGCTACACCTTC	CASSQGGGYTF
NA	TRBV30	TRBJ2-6	TRBD1	TGTGCCTGGATTGGACAGGACCCCGCCTGGGCCAACGTCCTGACTTTC	CAWIGQDPAWANVLTF
NA	TRBV10-3	TRBJ2-7	TRBD1	TGTGCCATCAGTCGCCCCCGGGGCAGGGGGTTCTACGAGCAGTACTTC	CAISRPRGRGFYEQYF
NA	TRBV7-9	TRBJ1-4	TRBD1	TGTGCCAGCAGCTCGGGACAGGCCGATGAAAAACTGTTTTTT	CASSSGQADEKLFF
NA	TRBV10-3	TRBJ2-2	TRBD1	TGTGCCATCAGTGCTGGGACAGAGGAAAACACCGGGGAGCTGTTTTTT	CAISAGTEENTGELFF
NA	TRBV18	TRBJ2-1	NA	TGTGCCAGCTCATCTGAGGCGCCTGAGCAGTTCTTC	CASSSEAPEQFF
few	TRBV6-4	TRBJ2-3	NA	TGTGCCAGCAGCGTGGAGTTTAAGGGGTTAGGAGATACGCAGTATTTT	CASSVEFKGLGDTQYF
once	TRBV7-8	TRBJ1-6	NA	TGTGCCAGCAGCTTGACAGGCAGTAATTCACCCCTCCACTTT	CASSLTGSNSPLHF
NA	TRBV28	TRBJ2-1	TRBD2	TGTGCCAGCAGTCCCGCATGGGCGGGAGCGAGTGAGCAGTTCTTC	CASSPAWAGASEQFF